These 6 T cell receptor beta chains came from one sample sequenced in a study of PD-1 blockade in classical Hodgkin lymphoma. Time point reported: newly diagnosed, previously untreated cHL patient sample. Sequenced by immunoSEQ multiplex PCR; TCRdb stores in-frame clones only, minus some. This table has 70,000 or so clones, over 85% appearing once. Material: peripheral blood mononuclear cells (PBMCs). The receptors were sampled from a human donor with classical Hodgkin lymphoma.

This clone was seen a single time. The genes are TRBV5-1 and TRBJ2-1; D not resolved. The V gene lost 0 bases and the J gene lost 5 bases, with 12 bases spanning the gap. Per the germline V gene, CDR1 is SGHRS and CDR2 is YFSETQ. CDR3 length: 15 amino acids. The CDR3 is CASSLGGRWDNEQFF. DNA of the CDR3: TGCGCCAGCAGCTTGGGAGGTAGGTGGGACAATGAGCAGTTCTTC.

The rearrangement joins TRBV29-1 to TRBJ1-4; 7 bases align to TRBD1. The J segment lost 6 bases and the V segment lost 2 bases, leaving 3 bases of the junction unmatched. The CDR3 totals 13 residues. Germline CDR1 reads SQVTM; CDR2 reads ANQGSEA. The CDR3 region is CSVESGGDEKLFF. In nucleotides, the CDR3 is TGCAGCGTTGAATCAGGGGGGGATGAAAAACTGTTTTTT.

The chain combines TRBV7-2 with TRBJ1-2; D call uncertain. The V gene's germline CDR1 is SGHTA and CDR2 FQGNSA. The CDR3 is 13 amino acids. Trimming took off 1 base at V and 4 bases at J, with 7 bases between the two ends. CDR3 nucleotides: TGTGCCAGCAGCTTAGGGGCGCGCTATGGCTACACCTTC. Encoded protein: CASSLGARYGYTF.

This clone was counted a single time. The chain has TRBV5-4 and TRBJ2-2; TRBD1 matches 10 bases. Losses at the gene ends were 0 bases for V and 3 bases for J; bases not matched to a gene: 8. Germline V CDR1 and CDR2: SGHNT, YYREEE (reference sequence). The CDR3 consists of 18 residues. CDR3 nucleotides: TGTGCCAGCAGCTTGGGACAGGGGGCGCGATCCGACACCGGGGAGCTGTTTTTT. It is translated as CASSLGQGARSDTGELFF.

This clone was recorded only once. The V call is TRBV7-2, the J call TRBJ2-7, with D perhaps TRBD2 (5 bases). V was cut by 4 bases and J by 6 bases, with 13 bases left in between. Germline CDR1 and CDR2: SGHTA and FQGNSA. The CDR3 sequence is 13 residues long. CDR3 sequence: CASSSRPAGEQYF. The CDR3 DNA is TGTGCCAGCAGCTCCCGACCGGCGGGCGAGCAGTACTTC.

The chain joins TRBV19 to TRBJ2-5, with D unclear. Germline V gives CDR1 LNHDA, CDR2 SQIVND (reference sequence). V gave up 2 bases and J gave up 7 bases, with 14 bases separating them. The CDR3 totals 14 residues. CDR3 DNA sequence: TGTGCCAGTAGTATACCGACCGAGCCCGGGACCCAGTACTTC. It codes for CASSIPTEPGTQYF.